One sample yielded the 5 T cell receptor beta chains listed below, sequenced in a study of Ad26.COV2.S vaccination and SARS-CoV-2 variants. TCRdb's copy holds only in-frame clones and misses some; the assay was immunoSEQ multiplex PCR. The repertoire holds a few hundred thousand clones, with roughly 90% as singletons. The treatment was: some 19 received Ad26.COV2.S at low or high dose, single or two shots; 5 received placebo; per-sample allocation not given. Repertoires come from day 63 after the first vaccine or placebo injection. The specimen comprised peripheral blood, sampled in a trial of Ad26.COV2.S vaccine versus placebo. The source of these receptors is a person between 18 and 65 years old who received the Ad26.COV2.S COVID-19 vaccine or a placebo.

For the CDR3, the DNA is TGTGCCAGCAGCGTATACCCCAGCTCCTACAATGAGCAGTTCTTC. It specifies CASSVYPSSYNEQFF. V is TRBV9 and J is TRBJ2-1; D call uncertain. V gave up 1 base and J gave up 0 bases, with 8 bases separating them. Germline V lookup: CDR1 SGDLS, CDR2 YYNGEE. The CDR3 has 15 amino acids.

This clone was seen more than once but under ten times. The chain couples TRBV19 to TRBJ2-2; 9 positions agree with TRBD2. Germline V gene data show CDR1 as LNHDA and CDR2 as SQIVND (reference sequence). The CDR3 sequence is 16 residues long. The V and J ends lost 6 bases and 6 bases, in that order; junction bases with no gene match: 11. The CDR3, as DNA: TGTGCCAGTAGGGATGCGGGAGGGCCTGGGGCCGGGGAGCTGTTTTTT. Protein sequence: CASRDAGGPGAGELFF.

The rearrangement joins TRBV4-1 to TRBJ2-7; 9 bases are a match to TRBD2. The CDR3 extends over 19 amino acids. Germline V CDR1 and CDR2: MGHRA, YSYEKL. J was trimmed by 2 bases and V by 1 base; bases with no gene match: 15. CDR3 residues: CASSQVWTSAEYSTYEQYV. The CDR3 region has the DNA TGCGCCAGCAGCCAAGTCTGGACTAGCGCCGAGTATTCCACCTACGAGCAGTACGTC.

The CDR3 spells CASSPLPEGVGNYGYTF. The CDR3 nucleotides read TGTGCCAGCTCACCTCTCCCGGAGGGCGTGGGGAACTATGGCTACACCTTC. This chain connects TRBV18 to TRBJ1-2; no definite D call. The CDR3 extends over 17 amino acids. The germline V gene encodes CDR1 KGHSH and CDR2 LQKENI. The V and J ends lost 3 bases and 2 bases respectively, with 19 bases between them.

The rearrangement links TRBV13 to TRBJ2-2, with D possibly being TRBD2 (6 bases). The CDR3 spans 17 residues. The V gene's germline CDR1 is PRHDT and CDR2 FYEKMQ (reference sequence). The V end was cut by 0 bases, the J end by 5 bases, with 16 bases between. The CDR3 nucleotides are TGTGCCAGCAGCTTAGGGTATTCACTAGCAGATACCGGGGAGCTGTTTTTT. Its protein product is CASSLGYSLADTGELFF.